This T cell receptor (beta chain) stems from a study of control samples from healthy donors and cancer patients. TCRdb's table, derived via immunoSEQ multiplex PCR, lists solely in-frame clones and lacks some. The data hold some 200,000 clones, with about 94% observed a single time. V lost 5 bases, J lost 5 bases, and 12 bases stayed unmatched. The CDR3 length is 15 residues. CDR1 is SGHNT and CDR2 is YYREEE in the germline V gene (reference sequence). The receptor was derived from a man aged 45-60 years in good health. The sample consisted of blood. V and J are TRBV5-4 and TRBJ2-5; 7 nucleotides align to TRBD2. The DNA for the CDR3 is TGTGCCAGCAGATACCCGGGCCGAGCGGGGGAGACCCAGTACTTC. Its protein product is CASRYPGRAGETQYF.